This entry describes one T cell receptor beta chain. Antigen specificity is unknown. The sample belongs to a study of monozygotic twins with cystic fibrosis. About the study: Libraries were built from approximately 3 micrograms of fragmented DNA using about 16 PCR cycles.

The length of the CDR3 is 16 residues. The ends lost 2 bases at V and 4 bases at J; junction bases unmatched: 11. Germline V lookup: CDR1 GTSNPN, CDR2 SVGIG (reference sequence). Study-level findings and limits: Clonality was generally low (median approximately 0.0088), higher in the most severe patients. Nucleotide-identical clonotype sharing was significantly higher within monozygotic CF twin pairs than between unrelated CF individuals. Shared CDR3 numbers were not associated with age, concordance or severity.

The assay was immunoSEQ multiplex PCR, and TCRdb's table has in-frame clones only and misses some. The sample holds about 36,000 clones, 84% seen once. The source of this sequence is a girl aged 2 to 10 with cystic fibrosis. Sequenced sample: blood. The rearrangement uses TRBV30 and TRBJ1-1, with 9 bases lining up with TRBD1. In DNA, the CDR3 is TGTGCCTGGAGTCGGGACAGGGTAAGGACGGGCACTGAAGCTTTCTTT. Encoded protein: CAWSRDRVRTGTEAFF.